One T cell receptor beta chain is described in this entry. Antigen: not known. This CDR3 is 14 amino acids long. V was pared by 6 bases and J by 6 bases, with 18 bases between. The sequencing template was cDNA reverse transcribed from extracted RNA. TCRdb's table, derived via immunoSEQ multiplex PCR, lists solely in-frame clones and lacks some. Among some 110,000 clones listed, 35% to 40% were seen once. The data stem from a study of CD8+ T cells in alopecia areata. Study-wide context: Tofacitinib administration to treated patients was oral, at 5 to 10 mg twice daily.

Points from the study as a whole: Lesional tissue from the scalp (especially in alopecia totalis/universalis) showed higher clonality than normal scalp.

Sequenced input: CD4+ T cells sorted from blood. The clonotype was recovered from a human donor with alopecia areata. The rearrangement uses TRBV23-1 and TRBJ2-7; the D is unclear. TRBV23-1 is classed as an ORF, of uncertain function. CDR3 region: CASSRLFPDGEQYF. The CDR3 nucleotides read TGCGCCAGCAGCCGGTTGTTCCCGGATGGCGAGCAGTACTTC.